One T cell receptor beta chain is described in this entry. This clonotype was counted at least ten times. Its cognate antigen has yet to be identified. No much larger clone is present one base from it, and per-base qualities are unavailable. The sample belongs to a study of tumor-infiltrating lymphocytes in primary liver carcinoma (dated by TCRdb to 2016 to 2017). For the wider study: Surgical resection was performed in China between November 2015 and 2016 on a few patients with histopathologically diagnosed primary liver carcinoma. Of the five patients, three men and two women aged 30 to 69 years, four had hepatocellular carcinoma and one had combined HCC and intrahepatic cholangiocarcinoma. Tumors of the five patients were stage T1-T3 N0M0 with maximum diameters of roughly 4 to 11 cm. Samples yielded roughly 3.5 to 7.5 million productive TCRbeta reads; read depth did not differ significantly between tissue types. For each liver tumor, the study sampled five regions along with adjacent normal tissue and blood, and applied TCRbeta repertoire sequencing, expression microarrays and whole-exome sequencing. TCRbeta repertoire sequencing covered roughly 35 specimens from 5 patients: about 25 tumor regions, 5 adjacent noncancerous liver tissues and 5 peripheral blood samples. High reproducibility was observed for the technical replicate repertoires, with mean shared-clone rates roughly 0.87 and correlation coefficients above 0.95. The investigation overall reported the following: Because only the TCR beta chain was sequenced and unpaired alpha chains were not captured, true repertoire diversity is likely underestimated. The top 250 clones accounted for a significantly greater share of the repertoire in tumors than in blood (p = 0.039). Since the samples were bulk and unsorted, there was no way to compare CD4+ and CD8+ T cell repertoires. Repertoire overlap was found to be higher between tumor regions (mean roughly 36%) than between tumor-adjacent (approximately 17%) or tumor-blood (around 14%) pairs, consistent with antigen-driven expansion. The study included only a few patients, and the authors note findings should be validated in a larger study.

V is pared back by 5 bases and J by 0 bases, with 11 bases lying between the germline termini. From the cysteine through the phenylalanine, the CDR3 covers 16 amino acids. Of all the DNA, just the CDR3 is kept, 48 bases in frame from base 1. Starting from about 550 ng total RNA, TCRbeta-specific cDNA was produced by reverse transcription with a constant-region primer and ProtoScript II reverse transcriptase. Three nested multiplex PCR rounds, following a slightly modified ARM-PCR procedure, were used to build the TCRbeta libraries. Each of the first two PCR rounds ran for roughly 11 cycles and used multiplex TRBV1-TRBV30 forward primers together with a Cbeta reverse primer. Sample barcodes and Illumina adapters were attached in a final 25-cycle PCR using Deep VentR polymerase. Before sequencing, amplicons of 200-500 bp were gel-purified using a QIAquick gel extraction kit. An Illumina HiSeq 2500 was used to sequence the TCRbeta amplicons with 250-bp paired-end reads. The source study handled its data this way. To recover full CDR3 sequences, reads were quality-trimmed using Trimmomatic v0.33 and paired reads were then merged using FLASH v1.2.11. V, D and J germline segments were assigned to the rearranged TCRbeta sequences by MiGEC v1.2.1b. Clonotype statistics, along with Shannon-Wiener diversity indices, were calculated using VDJtools v1.0.0. Except for diversity analysis, only each sample's 250 most abundant clonotypes were used in subsequent analyses to reduce sampling bias. The public sequencing data were trimmed at Q25 with fastp and processed into clonotypes with MiXCR by TCRdb, which kept only in-frame beta chains. Every distinct CDR3 protein forms one entry, paired with its most common genes and DNA. The V and J calls reflect TCRdb's pipeline rather than the authors' work. This sample holds approximately 310,000 distinct CDR3 sequences; approximately 60% were observed only once. The ten biggest clones cover 9% of the sample.

Blood RNA was extracted from unsorted whole blood with TRIzol reagent; germline DNA came from the DNeasy Blood & Tissue kit. Chronic HBV infection was present in the patients, and the patients were treatment-naive at sampling. Before surgery, approximately 3.6 milliliters of peripheral blood were drawn into K2EDTA tubes. Sequenced: peripheral blood. The rearrangement combines TRBV12-3 or TRBV12-4 with TRBJ2-6; the D segment cannot be called with confidence. The receptor's source is a man aged 35-49 years with primary liver carcinoma and hepatitis B virus infection. CDR3 protein: CASSLGRLSGANVLTF. The bases read TGTGCCAGCAGTCTGGGCAGGCTCTCTGGGGCCAACGTCCTGACTTTC.